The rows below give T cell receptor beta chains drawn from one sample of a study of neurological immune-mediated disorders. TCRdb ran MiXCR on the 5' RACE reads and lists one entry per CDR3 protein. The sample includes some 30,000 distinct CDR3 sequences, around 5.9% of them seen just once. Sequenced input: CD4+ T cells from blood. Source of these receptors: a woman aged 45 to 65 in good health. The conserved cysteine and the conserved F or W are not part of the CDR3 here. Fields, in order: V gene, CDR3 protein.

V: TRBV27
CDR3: ASSHGLAGTDTQY

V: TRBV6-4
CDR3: ASSRERDSHSPLH

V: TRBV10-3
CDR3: AISEQQGMNTEAF

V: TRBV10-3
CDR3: AISESKGKETQY

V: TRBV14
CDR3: ASSPRRVSYNEQF

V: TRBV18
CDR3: ASSLGTGGSEGYT

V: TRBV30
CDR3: AWSNSYNEQF

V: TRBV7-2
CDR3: ASSHRPGQGNNEQF

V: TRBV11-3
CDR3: ASSLDSGPSTDTQY

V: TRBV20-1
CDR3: SASVAIGSYEQY

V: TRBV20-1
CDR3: SARDQRGGGLTDTQY

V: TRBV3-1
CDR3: ASSQNQGTGNTIY

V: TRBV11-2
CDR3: ASSRNRVLTGELF

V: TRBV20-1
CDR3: SARTSGGTGELF

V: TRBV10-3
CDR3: AISDRDRGYEQY

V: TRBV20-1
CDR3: SARLSDTLQDTQY

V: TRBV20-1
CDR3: SAREGQGGSNQPQH

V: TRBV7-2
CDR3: ASSRTSGMLVSNEQF

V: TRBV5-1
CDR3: ASSFGTSGRGNTGELF

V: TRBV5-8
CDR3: ASSLWLDGEQF

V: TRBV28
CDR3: ASREGTGGYT

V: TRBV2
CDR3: ASSDGDHSNQPQH

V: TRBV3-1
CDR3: ASSQDRGAEDTQY

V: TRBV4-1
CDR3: ASSQDRGKTYEQY

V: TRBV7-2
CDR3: ASSFEIRDNEQF

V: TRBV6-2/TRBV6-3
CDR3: ASSYFPAASGEQY

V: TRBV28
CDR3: ASSLGLRLGEQY

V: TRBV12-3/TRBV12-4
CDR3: ASSLTQGLGQPQH

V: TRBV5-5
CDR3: ASSYSGTGSGDTQY